The 24 T cell receptor beta chains reported below all come from one sample, sequenced in a study of blood T cell repertoires in COVID-19. Method: immunoSEQ multiplex PCR; TCRdb's copy keeps in-frame clones and lacks some. The repertoire holds under 300,000 clones, with roughly 88% as singletons. Input material: PBMCs or T cells enriched from blood (not recorded which). Receptors were obtained from a woman in her 40s with acute COVID-19.

This chain joins TRBV6-5 and TRBJ1-2, with a possible D match to TRBD1 (5 bases). Germline V CDR1 and CDR2: MNHEY, SVGAGI. The V and J ends lost 6 bases and 7 bases respectively, with 15 bases between them. CDR3 length: 13 residues. The CDR3 reads CASRAPGGRGYTF. In DNA form, the CDR3 reads TGTGCCAGCAGGGCCCCGGGGGGTCGTGGCTACACCTTC.

The chain recombines TRBV27 with TRBJ1-5, with 9 bases fitting TRBD1. The CDR3 length is 16 residues. CDR1 and CDR2 (germline): MNHEY, SMNVEV (reference sequence). The junction had 10 bases not matched to a gene; V was cut back by 5 bases and J by 5 bases. The CDR3 reads CASSPLDRGSYQPQHF. In DNA form, the CDR3 reads TGTGCCAGCAGTCCTCTGGACAGGGGATCTTATCAGCCCCAGCATTTT.

This clone was counted a single time. The rearrangement joins TRBV6-5 to TRBJ1-1, with TRBD1 matching over 7 bases. With V trimmed by 2 bases and J by 2 bases, 5 bases remained unmatched. The germline V gene encodes CDR1 MNHEY and CDR2 SVGAGI. The CDR3 extends over 15 amino acids. The CDR3 nucleotides are TGTGCCAGCAGTTACATCCAGGGGGGAAACACTGAAGCTTTCTTT. Encoded protein: CASSYIQGGNTEAFF.

This chain uses TRBV24-1 with TRBJ1-5, with a possible D match to TRBD1 (6 bases). In germline, CDR1 is KGHDR, CDR2 SFDVKD. The CDR3 extends over 17 amino acids. The V end was cut by 2 bases, the J end by 3 bases, with 16 bases between. DNA of the CDR3: TGTGCCACCAGTGATTCGGGACAACGTCCCGACAATCAGCCCCAGCATTTT. Amino acids: CATSDSGQRPDNQPQHF.

This chain connects TRBV28 to TRBJ2-2; TRBD1 agrees at 10 bases. Germline loops: CDR1 MDHEN, CDR2 SYDVKM. The V segment lost 4 bases and the J segment 7 bases; nucleotides outside the gene matches: 9. This CDR3 contains 16 residues. The CDR3 protein is CASSSSDRGPVGELFF. The CDR3 coding sequence is TGTGCCAGCAGTTCCTCCGACAGGGGGCCCGTCGGGGAGCTGTTTTTT.

V usage is TRBV5-5 and J usage is TRBJ2-7; D call uncertain. The CDR3 sequence is 14 residues long. Germline CDR1 and CDR2: SGHKS and YYEKEE (reference sequence). The V gene lost 2 bases and the J gene lost 4 bases, with 13 bases spanning the gap. The DNA of the CDR3 is TGTGCCAGCAGCTTCGGGTTTGGCCCTTACGAGCAGTACTTC. Its protein product is CASSFGFGPYEQYF. The whole variable domain, remainder taken from reference TRBV5-5 and TRBJ2-7, is DAGVTQSPTHLIKTRGQQVTLRCSPISGHKSVSWYQQVLGQGPQFIFQYYEKEERGRGNFPDRFSARQFPNYSSELNVNALLLGDSALYLCASSFGFGPYEQYFGPGTRLTVT.

The chain links TRBV4-3 to TRBJ2-7, with 9 positions matching TRBD1. Germline CDR1 and CDR2: LGHNA and YSLEER. The CDR3 totals 15 residues. With 2 bases clipped from V and 3 bases from J, the junction kept 5 bases outside the gene matches. CDR3 region: CASSQYPGQGYEQYF. Here the CDR3 DNA reads TGCGCCAGCAGCCAATATCCGGGACAGGGCTACGAGCAGTACTTC.

The V gene is TRBV9, the J gene TRBJ2-1, with D perhaps TRBD2 (6 bases). This CDR3 is 14 amino acids long. The V gene's germline CDR1 is SGDLS and CDR2 YYNGEE. V lost 0 bases and J lost 6, with 10 bases in between. The CDR3 DNA reads TGTGCCAGCAGCGTAGCCCCTAGCGTCAATGAGCAGTTCTTC. It codes for CASSVAPSVNEQFF.

This sequence joins TRBV2 and TRBJ1-5; D remains unclear. The CDR3 covers 15 residues. The V gene lost 6 bases and the J gene lost 0 bases, with 12 bases spanning the gap. Germline V gene sequence: CDR1 SNHLY, CDR2 FYNNEI. The CDR3 protein is CASRSRTLSNQPQHF. The CDR3, as DNA: TGTGCCAGCAGGAGTCGGACTCTTAGCAATCAGCCCCAGCATTTT.

J is TRBJ1-4 and V is TRBV10-1; no reliable D call. Deletions cut 2 bases from V and 7 bases from J, with 11 bases between. Germline V CDR1 and CDR2: WNHNN, SYGVQD (reference sequence). The CDR3 has 14 amino acids. The CDR3 region has the DNA TGCGCCAGCAGTGAGAGACGGAGAGGTGAAAAACTGTTTTTT. Amino acid sequence: CASSERRRGEKLFF.

The chain combines TRBV2 with TRBJ2-1, with 7 bases that match TRBD1. Germline V gene lookup returns CDR1 SNHLY and CDR2 FYNNEI. The CDR3 runs to 13 residues. The V and J ends lost 4 bases and 8 bases, in that order; junction bases with no gene match: 5. The CDR3 loop is CASSGQGFHEQFF. The DNA of the CDR3 is TGTGCCAGCAGTGGACAGGGTTTCCATGAGCAGTTCTTC.

This chain joins TRBV12-3 or TRBV12-4 and TRBJ2-5, with 12 nucleotides matching TRBD2. V was pared by 10 bases and J by 4 bases, with 4 bases of the junction left unmatched. The CDR3 runs 13 residues. The CDR3 loop is CATRLAGAETQYF. The CDR3 nucleotides read TGTGCCACCAGACTAGCGGGGGCAGAGACCCAGTACTTC.

The V and J genes are TRBV4-1 and TRBJ2-1; 8 bases match TRBD2. Per the germline V gene, CDR1 is MGHRA and CDR2 is YSYEKL. With V trimmed by 1 base and J by 6 bases, 8 bases remained unmatched. The CDR3 is 16 residues long. As DNA, the CDR3 is TGCGCCAGCAGCCAAGGGGGGGGACTAGTCGGCAATGAGCAGTTCTTC. Its translation is CASSQGGGLVGNEQFF.

About this clone: This CDR3 is also generated by other DNA sequences in the sample. This chain links TRBV5-1 with TRBJ1-3; possibly TRBD1 for D (6 bases). V was cut by 0 bases and J by 1 base, with 8 bases left in between. The CDR3 has 15 residues. Per germline, CDR1 SGHRS and CDR2 YFSETQ. The CDR3 loop reads CASSLEGGSGNTIYF. The CDR3 DNA reads TGCGCCAGCAGCTTGGAAGGGGGATCTGGAAACACCATATATTTT.

The chain is built from TRBV28 and TRBJ1-6; D not resolved. Germline CDR1 MDHEN, CDR2 SYDVKM. The CDR3 is 14 residues long. Trimming shortened V by 4 bases and J by 2 bases, and 6 bases separated the two germline ends. CDR3 loop: CASSSRPYNSPLHF. In DNA, the CDR3 is TGTGCCAGCAGTTCGCGCCCCTATAATTCACCCCTCCACTTT.

This chain links TRBV19 with TRBJ2-5; 7 bases map to TRBD2. V lost 1 base and J lost 1; bases outside the gene matches: 3. Germline CDR1 reads LNHDA; CDR2 reads SQIVND (reference sequence). The CDR3 is made up of 15 amino acids. The chain's CDR3 is CASSIGGTTQETQYF. The CDR3 coding sequence is TGTGCCAGTAGTATAGGTGGGACTACCCAAGAGACCCAGTACTTC.

The rearrangement joins TRBV15 to TRBJ1-2; a possible D gene is TRBD1 (6 bases). Germline lookup yields CDR1 LNHNV and CDR2 YYDKDF (reference sequence). V gave up 0 bases and J gave up 5 bases, with 13 bases separating them. The CDR3 length is 15 residues. DNA of the CDR3: TGTGCCACCAGCAGAGATCCGAGGACAGATTATGGCTACACCTTC. Amino acid sequence: CATSRDPRTDYGYTF.

The chain has TRBV5-4 and TRBJ2-3, with a tentative D call TRBD2 (6 bases). Germline V gene sequence: CDR1 SGHNT, CDR2 YYREEE (reference sequence). Trimming cost V 0 bases and J 2 bases, with 10 bases left between them. This CDR3 contains 15 residues. The CDR3 spells CASSLDSGLTDTQYF. The CDR3 coding sequence is TGTGCCAGCAGCTTGGATAGCGGCCTCACAGATACGCAGTATTTT. Filled out from reference TRBV5-4 and TRBJ2-3, the complete variable domain reads ETGVTQSPTHLIKTRGQQVTLRCSSQSGHNTVSWYQQALGQGPQFIFQYYREEENGRGNFPPRFSGLQFPNYSSELNVNALELDDSALYLCASSLDSGLTDTQYFGPGTRLTVL.

The V call is TRBV19, the J call TRBJ1-5, with no clear D. V was clipped by 5 bases and J by 0 bases, with 8 bases between them. The CDR3 is 14 amino acids. Germline lookup yields CDR1 LNHDA and CDR2 SQIVND (reference sequence). The CDR3 bases are TGTGCCAGTAGTTTCGGGTATAGCAATCAGCCCCAGCATTTT. Protein product: CASSFGYSNQPQHF.

This sequence joins TRBV9 and TRBJ2-2; weak D call: TRBD1 (5 bases). The CDR3 runs 15 residues. The V end was cut by 2 bases, the J end by 0 bases, with 8 bases between. Per the germline V gene, CDR1 is SGDLS and CDR2 is YYNGEE. In DNA form, the CDR3 reads TGTGCCAGCAGCGTTGAAGGGGCGAACACCGGGGAGCTGTTTTTT. Protein product: CASSVEGANTGELFF.

The CDR3 DNA is TGTGCCAGCAGCCCCAGGCGGGACAATGAGCAGTTCTTC. Protein product: CASSPRRDNEQFF. The V and J genes are TRBV3-1 (or the pseudogene TRBV3-2) and TRBJ2-1; D is perhaps TRBD2 (5 bases). The CDR3 runs 13 residues. Germline loops: CDR1 LGHDT, CDR2 YNNKEL (reference sequence). V was cut by 4 bases and J by 5 bases, with 9 bases left in between.

This chain joins TRBV6-6 and TRBJ2-1; D possibly corresponds to TRBD2 (5 bases). Germline CDR1 and CDR2: MNHNY and SVGAGI (reference sequence). V lost 2 bases to trimming and J lost 8 bases, with 19 bases between them. This CDR3 is 16 amino acids long. CDR3 bases: TGTGCCAGCAGTTACAAGGCGGGTGAGGTGAGCTATGAGCAGTTCTTC. Its protein is CASSYKAGEVSYEQFF.

The chain couples TRBV28 to TRBJ1-4; possible D gene TRBD1, 6 bases. CDR3 length equals 17 residues. The germline gives CDR1 MDHEN, CDR2 SYDVKM. V was shortened by 6 bases and J by 3 bases, with 20 bases between the two germline ends. CDR3 sequence reads: CASSGQGFGRANEKLFF. The CDR3 bases are TGTGCCAGCAGCGGGCAGGGGTTTGGTAGAGCTAATGAAAAACTGTTTTTT.

This chain connects TRBV10-3 to TRBJ2-3; 7 bases agree with TRBD1. The V segment lost 3 bases and the J segment 5 bases; nucleotides outside the gene matches: 5. Germline CDR1 and CDR2: ENHRY and SYGVKD. This CDR3 has 14 amino acids. CDR3 loop: CAISDGQEEDTQYF. For the CDR3, the DNA is TGTGCCATCAGTGATGGACAGGAGGAAGATACGCAGTATTTT.